A selection of T cell receptor beta chains follows, all from one sample in a study of control samples from healthy donors and cancer patients. Profiling relied on immunoSEQ multiplex PCR, and the TCRdb table lists in-frame clones only, not all of them. This table holds over 70,000 clones, around nine tenths found once. The material sequenced was PBMCs. These receptors were collected from a woman between 45 and 60 years old with colorectal cancer. The CDR3 runs from the conserved cysteine through the conserved F or W. D genes are given only for firm matches. Clone size appears in some rows only: once, few, many, or a class for an expanded clone.

v_call	clone_size	d_call	j_call	cdr3_nt	cdr3_aa
TRBV5-1	-	TRBD1	TRBJ2-3	TGCGCCAGCAGCCCCGGACAGGGTGCAGATACGCAGTATTTT	CASSPGQGADTQYF
TRBV13	-	TRBD2	TRBJ2-1	TGTGCCAGCAGCTTACTGCTCGGCGGGGGCAATGAGCAGTTCTTC	CASSLLLGGGNEQFF
TRBV7-2	-	-	TRBJ1-4	TGTGCCAGCAGCTCCGATAATGAAAAACTGTTTTTT	CASSSDNEKLFF
TRBV28	-	TRBD1	TRBJ1-2	TGTGCCAGCAGTCCCCAGGGGGGGCTAGGCTACACCTTC	CASSPQGGLGYTF
TRBV9	-	TRBD1	TRBJ2-3	TGTGCCAGCAGCGTAGAGGGGACAGGGAGGACGCAGTATTTT	CASSVEGTGRTQYF
TRBV28	-	-	TRBJ1-2	TGTGCCAGCAGCCCTGGGACGAATTTTCCCTATGGCTACACCTTC	CASSPGTNFPYGYTF
TRBV6-2/TRBV6-3	-	-	TRBJ2-2	TGTGCCAGCAGTTACGGACAGATCACCGGGGAGCTGTTTTTT	CASSYGQITGELFF
TRBV15	-	-	TRBJ1-5	TGTGCCACCAGCAGCCCTCGGGGGAGGGACCCGATTAGCAATCAGCCCCAGCATTTT	CATSSPRGRDPISNQPQHF
TRBV7-3	-	TRBD2	TRBJ2-1	TGTGCCAGCAGCTTAGGGATAGCGGGGGACAATGAGCAGTTCTTC	CASSLGIAGDNEQFF
TRBV30	-	-	TRBJ1-5	TGTGCCTGGAGTTCGGGGGTCGATCAGCCCCAGCATTTT	CAWSSGVDQPQHF
TRBV7-2	-	-	TRBJ1-2	TGTGCCAGCAGCTTAGGAAGTCCCCAACAGGGCGGCTACACCTTC	CASSLGSPQQGGYTF
TRBV11-3	-	-	TRBJ2-1	TGTGCCAGCAGCTTAAGGGATGAGCAGTTCTTC	CASSLRDEQFF
TRBV28	-	-	TRBJ1-5	TGTGCCAGCAGTTTACGCAATCAGCCCCAGCATTTT	CASSLRNQPQHF
TRBV4-2	-	-	TRBJ2-2	TGTGCCAGCAGCCAAGAAGGACGGATATCTGTGATCGGGGAGCTGTTTTTT	CASSQEGRISVIGELFF
TRBV6-1	-	-	TRBJ1-3	TGTGCCAGCAGTGAAACACGGTACTCTGGAAACACCATATATTTT	CASSETRYSGNTIYF
TRBV5-5	-	-	TRBJ1-4	TGTGCCAGCAGCCAAAGACAGATTATTGGTGCAACTAATGAAAAACTGTTTTTT	CASSQRQIIGATNEKLFF
TRBV6-2/TRBV6-3	-	-	TRBJ1-2	TGTGCCAGCAGCCGGGACGGAAACTATGGCTACACCTTC	CASSRDGNYGYTF
TRBV18	-	-	TRBJ1-1	TGTGCCAGCTCACCACCGATGAGGAAAGCTTTCTTT	CASSPPMRKAFF
TRBV30	-	TRBD1	TRBJ1-6	TGTGCCTGGAGGATGACAGGGAAATCACCCCTCCACTTT	CAWRMTGKSPLHF
TRBV24-1	-	-	TRBJ2-1	TGTGCCACCAGGTCTTCGACAGGCGGCTTCAATGAGCAGTTCTTC	CATRSSTGGFNEQFF
TRBV27	-	-	TRBJ1-6	TGTGCCAGCAGTTTATTTGGAGGTCCATATAATTCACCCCTCCACTTT	CASSLFGGPYNSPLHF
TRBV6-4	once	-	TRBJ1-1	TGTGCCAGCAGTGCCTCGACAGAACCGAACACTGAAGCTTTCTTT	CASSASTEPNTEAFF
TRBV15	-	-	TRBJ2-3	TGTGCCACCAGCAGAGATCTAGGTTCAGATACGCAGTATTTT	CATSRDLGSDTQYF
TRBV9	once	-	TRBJ2-5	TGTGCCAGCTTTTTGAGACGGGAAGAGACCCAGTACTTC	CASFLRREETQYF
TRBV20-1	-	-	TRBJ2-2	TGCAGTGCCGTTAGAACCGGGGAGCTGTTTTTT	CSAVRTGELFF
TRBV5-1	-	-	TRBJ2-1	TGCGCCAGCAGCTTGACAGGGAGCTCCTACAATGAGCAGTTCTTC	CASSLTGSSYNEQFF
TRBV19	few	-	TRBJ2-2	TGTGCCAGTAAGGGCCTTCATGTGGGCGCGAACACCGGGGAGCTGTTTTTT	CASKGLHVGANTGELFF
TRBV4-1	-	TRBD2	TRBJ2-3	TGCGCCAGCAGCCAAGGCCGGACTAGCGGGGGAACAGATACGCAGTATTTT	CASSQGRTSGGTDTQYF
TRBV10-3	-	-	TRBJ2-3	TGTGCCATCAGTGAGCTTACAGGGGGAGGGTATACGCAGTATTTT	CAISELTGGGYTQYF
TRBV2	-	TRBD2	TRBJ2-5	TGTGCCAGAGACAGGGCGGTAGCGGGGGGTAGGGAGACCCAGTACTTC	CARDRAVAGGRETQYF
TRBV11-3	-	-	TRBJ2-2	TGTGCCAGCAGCCCCCCCCAGGGCCCGAACACCGGGGAGCTGTTTTTT	CASSPPQGPNTGELFF
TRBV6-1	-	-	TRBJ1-2	TGTGCCAGCAGTGAATTGGGGTATGGCTACACCTTC	CASSELGYGYTF
TRBV12-3/TRBV12-4	-	-	TRBJ1-6	TGTGCCAGCAGTACAGGGCCCGATTCACCCCTCCACTTT	CASSTGPDSPLHF
TRBV6-2/TRBV6-3	-	-	TRBJ2-1	TGTGCCAGCAGTTACACGGGTAACTACAATGAGCAGTTCTTC	CASSYTGNYNEQFF
TRBV10-3	once	-	TRBJ2-3	TGTGCCATCAGCGACAAAGGGGGGATCACAGATACGCAGTATTTT	CAISDKGGITDTQYF
TRBV5-8	few	-	TRBJ2-5	TGTGCCAGCAGCTTGCATATCCAAGAGACCCAGTACTTC	CASSLHIQETQYF
TRBV19	-	TRBD1	TRBJ1-1	TGTGCCAGTAGTACCTTTAGGACAGGAGCGGTAGCTTTCTTT	CASSTFRTGAVAFF
TRBV29-1	-	TRBD1	TRBJ2-1	TGCAGCGTTGGAAAGGGGGGACAGGGGGTACGGAGTGAGCAGTTCTTC	CSVGKGGQGVRSEQFF
TRBV18	-	-	TRBJ2-6	TGTGCCAGCTCACTCAGGGCGGCCACATCTGGGGCCAACGTCCTGACTTTC	CASSLRAATSGANVLTF
TRBV30	-	TRBD2	TRBJ2-4	TGTGCCTGGACTAGCGGGGCCCTTGCGTACTTC	CAWTSGALAYF
TRBV24-1	-	TRBD2	TRBJ2-3	TGTGCCACCAGTGACCCCGGGGGGTTCCGCGCAGATACGCAGTATTTT	CATSDPGGFRADTQYF
TRBV3-1/TRBV3-2	-	TRBD2	TRBJ2-1	TGTGCCAGCAGCTTACTAGCGGGGGGGCGGAATGAGCAGTTCTTC	CASSLLAGGRNEQFF
TRBV28	-	TRBD1	TRBJ1-1	TGTGCCAGCAGCCCCTGGACAGGGGGCGAGGCTTTCTTT	CASSPWTGGEAFF
TRBV3-1/TRBV3-2	-	TRBD1	TRBJ2-1	TGTGCCAGCAGCCCACAGGGGGACAATGAGCAGTTCTTC	CASSPQGDNEQFF
TRBV5-4	-	-	TRBJ2-1	TGTGCCAGCAGCTTGACGGGGGTCGTCAGTAATGAGCAGTTCTTC	CASSLTGVVSNEQFF
TRBV2	-	-	TRBJ1-1	TGTGCCAGCAAGACACTCAACACTGAAGCTTTCTTT	CASKTLNTEAFF
TRBV9	-	TRBD2	TRBJ2-3	TGTGCCAGCAGCGTAGCCCTAGCGGGGGTCGGGGATGGCACAGATACGCAGTATTTT	CASSVALAGVGDGTDTQYF
TRBV5-4	-	TRBD2	TRBJ2-2	TGTGCCAGCAGCCTGACTAGCGGGGGGTCCGTCACCGGGGAGCTGTTTTTT	CASSLTSGGSVTGELFF
TRBV4-3	-	-	TRBJ1-4	TGCGCCAGCAGCCAGAACGGACAGAATGAAAAACTGTTTTTT	CASSQNGQNEKLFF
TRBV5-1	-	-	TRBJ2-2	TGCGCCAGCAGCCCACAGCCCCTGGGGACCGGGGAGCTGTTTTTT	CASSPQPLGTGELFF
TRBV9	-	-	TRBJ1-1	TGTGCCAGCAGCGTAGAGGGACTCACGAACACTGAAGCTTTCTTT	CASSVEGLTNTEAFF
TRBV27	-	TRBD1	TRBJ1-1	TGTGCCAGCAACCGGGACAGGTTTTCCAGTGAAGCTTTCTTT	CASNRDRFSSEAFF
TRBV4-3	few	-	TRBJ2-5	TGCGCCAGCAGCCAAGGGACGGGGACCCAGTACTTC	CASSQGTGTQYF
TRBV5-1	-	-	TRBJ2-5	TGCGCCAGCAGTGGAGGCCCCAGGGGTTTCGAGACCCAGTACTTC	CASSGGPRGFETQYF
TRBV5-1	-	-	TRBJ1-4	TGCGCCAGCAGCTTGGCCTGGGGATTTGATGAAAAACTGTTTTTT	CASSLAWGFDEKLFF
TRBV14	-	-	TRBJ2-4	TGTGCCAGCAGCCAAGGATCAGCTAGCGAGGAAAACATTCAGTACTTC	CASSQGSASEENIQYF
TRBV27	-	TRBD1	TRBJ2-2	TGTGCCAGCAGCCGGACAGGGGGTAACACCGGGGAGCTGTTTTTT	CASSRTGGNTGELFF
TRBV30	-	-	TRBJ1-6	TGTGCCTGGAGTGTTGCAGACCTTTCACCCCTCCACTTT	CAWSVADLSPLHF
TRBV2	-	-	TRBJ1-6	TGTGCCAGCAGGGATGGGGGGTCCTATAATTCACCCCTCCACTTT	CASRDGGSYNSPLHF
TRBV6-2/TRBV6-3	once	-	TRBJ2-5	TGTGCCAGCAGTTCTAGCGTCGAAGAAACCCAGTACTTC	CASSSSVEETQYF